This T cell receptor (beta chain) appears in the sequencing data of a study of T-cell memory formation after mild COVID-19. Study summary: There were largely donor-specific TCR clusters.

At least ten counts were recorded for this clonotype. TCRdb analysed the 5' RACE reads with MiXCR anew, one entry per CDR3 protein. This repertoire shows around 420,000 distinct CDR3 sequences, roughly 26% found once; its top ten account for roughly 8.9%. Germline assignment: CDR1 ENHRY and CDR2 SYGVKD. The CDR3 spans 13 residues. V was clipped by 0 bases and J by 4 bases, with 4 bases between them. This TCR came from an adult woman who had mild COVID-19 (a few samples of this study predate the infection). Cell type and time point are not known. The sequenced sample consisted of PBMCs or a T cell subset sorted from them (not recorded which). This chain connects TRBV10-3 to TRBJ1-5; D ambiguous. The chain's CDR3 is CAISESQNQPQHF. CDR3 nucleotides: TGTGCCATCAGTGAGTCCCAAAATCAGCCCCAGCATTTT.